The clone carrying this T cell receptor (beta chain) was counted a single time. The antigen remains unidentified. With a much larger clone just one base away, this may be a read error. This specimen belongs to a study of T cell repertoires in cytomegalovirus infection. About the study: From public TCR beta signatures came an indication of both CMV infection and matching HLA type. Study findings and constraints: Ex vivo responses were dominated by HLA-C-restricted CMV-specific TCR beta clonotypes.

TCRdb reprocessed the reads via MiXCR and lists one record per CDR3 protein. This sample has some 300,000 distinct CDR3 sequences; 9.6% occur once, and the top ten carry around 2.4%. Unmatched junction bases numbered 8, after V lost 7 bases and J lost 12 bases. Germline lookup yields CDR1 SQVTM and CDR2 ANQGSEA. This CDR3 region has 11 residues. Material for sequencing was PBMCs. The chain is built from TRBV29-1 and TRBJ2-1; 8 bases agree with TRBD2. This receptor was obtained from a human donor in good health (CMV status not recorded). Some clones in this sample may be carry-over from other donors' samples. The CDR3 DNA reads TGCAGCGCCGGGAGGGGTATCCTGCAGTTCTTC. Protein sequence: CSAGRGILQFF.